The TCR beta chain described here comes from a study of T cells in Graves' hyperthyroidism and ophthalmopathy. Looking at the study overall: Before any treatment, at initial diagnosis, peripheral blood was collected.

It was RNA transcripts that yielded the amplified TCR beta CDR3 regions. Carried out on the TCR CDR3, a first-round RT-PCR used the HTBI primer set. TCRdb independently ran MiXCR on the multiplex PCR reads; one entry per CDR3 protein. This table has under 400,000 distinct CDR3 sequences, roughly 21% appearing once. Per the germline V gene, CDR1 is MDHEN and CDR2 is SYDVKM. Trimming left V 6 bases short and J 2 bases short, with 20 bases between. CDR3 length: 17 residues. Patients having uncontrolled infection, another autoimmune disease, pregnancy or lactation were not included. Diagnoses were made from clinical symptoms, serum measures (thyroxine and TRAb), thyroid ultrasound and orbital computed tomography.

The source material was blood. This TCR derives from a woman between 50 and 59 years old with Graves' hyperthyroidism. The chain couples TRBV28 to TRBJ1-5; perhaps TRBD1 as D (6 bases). Here the CDR3 reads CASSLDRTKVGNQPQHF. CDR3 DNA sequence: TGTGCCAGCAGCCTCGACAGGACAAAGGTGGGCAATCAGCCCCAGCATTTT.